This T cell receptor beta chain was retrieved from a study of T-cell memory formation after mild COVID-19. TCRdb independently ran MiXCR on the 5' RACE reads; one entry per CDR3 protein. The sample consists of 300,000 to 400,000 distinct CDR3 sequences, 25% to 30% of them appearing once. Germline V CDR1 and CDR2: LGHNT, FRNRAP. Trimming removed 6 bases from V and 6 bases from J, with 19 bases in between. The CDR3 is 15 residues long. The source of this sequence is an adult woman who had mild COVID-19 (a few samples of this study predate the infection). Cell type and time point are not known. V gene TRBV12-5 combines with J gene TRBJ2-3; the D gene is possibly TRBD1 (7 bases). Sequencing used PBMCs or a T cell subset sorted from them (not recorded which). This chain's CDR3 is CASGTNRGGRDTQYF. CDR3 sequence (DNA): TGTGCTAGTGGCACGAACAGGGGAGGACGCGATACGCAGTATTTT.